The 7 T cell receptor beta chains below come from one sample, sequenced in a study of cytomegalovirus exposure and HLA in healthy donors. PCR amplification relied on 60 Vbeta primers (plus 13 Jbeta primers). Sequencing used immunoSEQ multiplex PCR; TCRdb keeps in-frame clones, though not all of them. Here the sample spans 200,000 to 250,000 clones, approximately 80% being singletons. Sequencing input: PBMCs. The receptors shown here come from a woman aged 60-70 years in good health and CMV-seropositive.

This chain links TRBV5-1 with TRBJ2-1; 11 bases are a match to TRBD2. Germline V lookup: CDR1 SGHRS, CDR2 YFSETQ. The V segment lost 0 bases and the J segment 12 bases; nucleotides outside the gene matches: 8. The CDR3 extends over 15 amino acids. The CDR3 reads CASSLDRSSGRAQFF. CDR3 bases: TGCGCCAGCAGCTTGGATAGGAGTAGCGGGAGGGCGCAGTTCTTC.

This chain uses TRBV5-1 with TRBJ2-7, with 9 bases matching TRBD2. The V gene end was trimmed by 3 bases and the J gene end by 5 bases; junction bases not matched to a gene: 3. CDR1 and CDR2 (germline): SGHRS, YFSETQ. There are 13 residues in the CDR3. Here the CDR3 reads CASSYRTSDEQYF. In DNA, the CDR3 is TGCGCCAGCAGCTACCGGACTAGCGACGAGCAGTACTTC.

This chain connects TRBV7-9 to TRBJ1-4, with TRBD1 identical over 8 bases. Trimming cost V 10 bases and J 7 bases; bases outside gene matches: 11. Germline V CDR1 and CDR2: SEHNR, FQNEAQ (reference sequence). This CDR3 is 14 amino acids long. This chain's CDR3 is CATRPRDRGEKLFF. The CDR3 nucleotides are TGTGCCACCCGCCCAAGAGACAGGGGTGAAAAACTGTTTTTT. The full variable domain, rest sourced from reference TRBV7-9 and TRBJ1-4, is DTGVSQNPRHKITKRGQNVTFRCDPISEHNRLYWYRQTLGQGPEFLTYFQNEAQLEKSRLLSDRFSAERPKGSFSTLEIQRTEQGDSAMYLCATRPRDRGEKLFFGSGTQLSVL.

V and J are TRBV9 and TRBJ2-5, with 7 bases identical to TRBD1. J was trimmed by 5 bases and V by 4 bases; bases with no gene match: 2. The CDR3 length is 12 residues. Germline V lookup: CDR1 SGDLS, CDR2 YYNGEE. The CDR3 region is CASSRGGETQYF. For the CDR3, the DNA is TGTGCCAGCAGCCGAGGGGGCGAGACCCAGTACTTC.

This clone was picked up a small number of times. The CDR3 sequence is CASKLTQSDSPLHF. As DNA, the CDR3 is TGTGCCAGCAAACTCACCCAAAGCGATTCACCCCTCCACTTT. This chain links TRBV6-5 with TRBJ1-6; D gene ambiguous. Trimming shortened V by 7 bases and J by 8 bases, and 15 bases separated the two germline ends. Germline values: CDR1 MNHEY, CDR2 SVGAGI. The CDR3 has 14 residues.

The rearrangement uses TRBV6-6 and TRBJ1-2; 7 positions agree with TRBD1. This CDR3 comprises 15 residues. The ends lost 6 bases at V and 5 bases at J; junction bases unmatched: 12. Germline V lookup: CDR1 MNHNY, CDR2 SVGAGI (reference sequence). Here the CDR3 DNA reads TGTGCCAGCAGGCTCGACAGGGTAACGAATTATGGCTACACCTTC. It translates to CASRLDRVTNYGYTF.

V usage is TRBV6-6 and J usage is TRBJ1-1, with unresolved D. This CDR3 contains 14 residues. The V and J ends lost 6 bases and 1 base respectively, with 12 bases between them. Per germline, CDR1 MNHNY and CDR2 SVGAGI (reference sequence). The CDR3 DNA is TGTGCCAGCAGCTCCTGGGCCTCGAACACTGAAGCTTTCTTT. Protein: CASSSWASNTEAFF.